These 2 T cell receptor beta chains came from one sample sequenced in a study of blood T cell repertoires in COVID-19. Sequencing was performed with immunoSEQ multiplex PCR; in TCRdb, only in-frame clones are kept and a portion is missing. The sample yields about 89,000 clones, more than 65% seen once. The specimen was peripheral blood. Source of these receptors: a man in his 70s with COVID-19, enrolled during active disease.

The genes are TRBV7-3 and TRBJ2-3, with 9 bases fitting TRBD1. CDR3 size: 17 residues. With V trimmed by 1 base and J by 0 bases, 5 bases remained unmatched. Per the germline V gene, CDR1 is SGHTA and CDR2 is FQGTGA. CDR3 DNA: TGTGCCAGCAGCTTAAAGGGGACAGGGTTCAGCACAGATACGCAGTATTTT. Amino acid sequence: CASSLKGTGFSTDTQYF.

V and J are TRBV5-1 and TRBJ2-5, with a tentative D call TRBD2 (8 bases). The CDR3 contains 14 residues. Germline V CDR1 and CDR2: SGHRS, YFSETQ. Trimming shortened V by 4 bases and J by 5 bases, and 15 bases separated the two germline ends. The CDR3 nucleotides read TGCGCCAGCAGCCCGGGAGGGGGCTGGGAGACCCAGTACTTC. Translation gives CASSPGGGWETQYF.